This T cell receptor beta chain was sequenced for a study of blood T cell repertoires in COVID-19. The V gene's germline CDR1 is SGHTA and CDR2 FQGNSA. The CDR3 covers 17 residues. The V and J ends lost 6 bases and 0 bases, in that order; junction bases with no gene match: 7. Everyone who took part was roughly 18 to 89 years old, and they came from about two dozen US areas. Clones were sequenced by immunoSEQ multiplex PCR, and TCRdb holds only the in-frame ones, with some missing. Of approximately 170,000 clones listed, 65% to 85% are singletons. This sequence joins TRBV7-2 and TRBJ2-3; 12 bases map to TRBD2. This receptor was obtained from a woman aged 45-59 years in a cohort exposed to, infected with or recovered from COVID-19 (not recorded which). Sample: PBMCs or T cells enriched from blood (not recorded which). CDR3 region: CASSLAGGASSTDTQYF. In DNA, the CDR3 is TGTGCCAGCAGTCTAGCGGGGGGGGCCTCCAGCACAGATACGCAGTATTTT.